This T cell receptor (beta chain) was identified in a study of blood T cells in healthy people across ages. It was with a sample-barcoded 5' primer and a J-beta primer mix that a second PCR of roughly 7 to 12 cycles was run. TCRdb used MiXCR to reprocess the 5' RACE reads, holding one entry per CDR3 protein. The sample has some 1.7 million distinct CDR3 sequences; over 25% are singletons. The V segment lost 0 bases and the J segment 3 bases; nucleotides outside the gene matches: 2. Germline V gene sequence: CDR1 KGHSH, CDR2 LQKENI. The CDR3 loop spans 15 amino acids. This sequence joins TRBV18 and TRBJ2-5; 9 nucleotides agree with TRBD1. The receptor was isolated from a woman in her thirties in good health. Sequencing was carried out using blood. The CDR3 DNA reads TGTGCCAGCTCACCACCCCGACAGGGGGAAGAGACCCAGTACTTC. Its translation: CASSPPRQGEETQYF.